Listed below are T cell receptor beta chains from one sample, sequenced in a study of T cell changes during pregnancy in multiple sclerosis. Clones were sequenced by immunoSEQ multiplex PCR, and TCRdb holds only the in-frame ones, with some missing. Counted here are around 34,000 clones, around 91% occurring once; the ten biggest clones make up around 0.52%. Sequences were derived from CD4+ T cells from peripheral blood mononuclear cells, sampled in the second trimester of pregnancy. Source of these receptors: a female donor with multiple sclerosis, enrolled in a pregnancy study. Both conserved end residues are part of each CDR3. The D gene is left open where the match is weak. Size values are once, few and many counts, or a class for expanded clones, and some rows have none.

V gene,J gene,clone size,D gene,CDR3 DNA,CDR3 protein
TRBV9,TRBJ2-7,.,TRBD2,TGTGCCAGCAGCGTAGTGGGGACTAGCGGCCCCTACGAGCAGTACTTC,CASSVVGTSGPYEQYF
TRBV11-3,TRBJ2-5,.,TRBD2,TGTGCCAGCAGCTTAGGTAGCGGGAGGGCACAGACCCAGTACTTC,CASSLGSGRAQTQYF
TRBV7-3,TRBJ2-2,.,.,TGTGCCAGCAGCTTCAAGGCAGGGGGGACCGGGGAGCTGTTTTTT,CASSFKAGGTGELFF
TRBV28,TRBJ1-1,.,TRBD1,TGTGCCAGCAGTTGGACAGGGGTTGGTACTGAAGCTTTCTTT,CASSWTGVGTEAFF
TRBV28,TRBJ2-7,.,TRBD1,TGTGCCAGCAGTTTCCGGGACAGCCTGACGTACACCTACGAGCAGTACTTC,CASSFRDSLTYTYEQYF
TRBV19,TRBJ2-2,.,.,TGTGCCAGTAGTATGAGTCAGGGGGGTGCCGGGGAGCTGTTTTTT,CASSMSQGGAGELFF
TRBV19,TRBJ2-3,.,.,TGTGCCAGTAGTATAGGGGGGCTGGCAGATACGCAGTATTTT,CASSIGGLADTQYF
TRBV18,TRBJ1-3,.,.,TGTGCCAGCTCACCAGTTACAGGAAACTCTGGAAACACCATATATTTT,CASSPVTGNSGNTIYF
TRBV5-4,TRBJ2-1,.,TRBD2,TGTGCCAGCAGCTTGGGACTAGCGGGATTAGGGAGTGGCAATGAGCAGTTCTTC,CASSLGLAGLGSGNEQFF
TRBV6-5,TRBJ2-1,.,TRBD2,TGTGCCAGCAGTTACTCGACTAGCGGGAGGAATGAGCAGTTCTTC,CASSYSTSGRNEQFF
TRBV5-8,TRBJ1-4,.,TRBD1,TGTGCCAGCAGCATCGCAGGGGGCCGGGAAAAACTGTTTTTT,CASSIAGGREKLFF
TRBV19,TRBJ1-2,.,TRBD1,TGTGCCAGTAGTGTTCAGGGGGCCGCTGGCTACACCTTC,CASSVQGAAGYTF
TRBV2,TRBJ2-3,.,.,TGTGCCAGCAGTGAACTCACAAGCACAGATACGCAGTATTTT,CASSELTSTDTQYF
TRBV19,TRBJ2-7,.,TRBD1,TGTGCCAGTAGCATAACCGGGACAGGGGGTATCGAGCAGTACTTC,CASSITGTGGIEQYF
TRBV14,TRBJ2-7,few,.,TGTGCCAGCAGCCAAGATCAGCGGAGGTCCTACGAGCAGTACTTC,CASSQDQRRSYEQYF
TRBV7-3,TRBJ2-1,.,TRBD2,TGTGCCAGCAGCTTATCGCCCAGCGGGAGTAACAATGAGCAGTTCTTC,CASSLSPSGSNNEQFF
TRBV7-2,TRBJ2-7,once,TRBD2,TGTGCCAGCAGCATCCGACTAGCTGGGAGGATAGAGCAGTACTTC,CASSIRLAGRIEQYF
TRBV27,TRBJ2-3,.,.,TGTGCCAGCAGTTCGCCAGTCGTGGATACGCAGTATTTT,CASSSPVVDTQYF
TRBV4-2,TRBJ2-7,.,TRBD2,TGTGCCAGCAGCCAGGCCGCAGGGCTAGCGGGCAAGATGTACGAGCAGTACTTC,CASSQAAGLAGKMYEQYF
TRBV6-4,TRBJ2-1,.,TRBD2,TGTGCCAGCAGCCGCCTAGCGGGTAACTCCTACAATGAGCAGTTCTTC,CASSRLAGNSYNEQFF
TRBV11-2,TRBJ1-4,.,TRBD1,TGTGCCAGCAGCTTAAGCAGGGGGGCCGCAACTAATGAAAAACTGTTTTTT,CASSLSRGAATNEKLFF
TRBV18,TRBJ2-7,once,TRBD1,TGTGCCAGCTCACTTACCGGGACAGCCTACGAGCAGTACTTC,CASSLTGTAYEQYF
TRBV9,TRBJ1-3,.,.,TGTGCCAGCAGCGTGGGGGGGACTGGAAACACCATATATTTT,CASSVGGTGNTIYF
TRBV7-3,TRBJ2-3,.,.,TGTGCCAGCAGCTTAATGGCGGGGCCCACTAGCACAGATACGCAGTATTTT,CASSLMAGPTSTDTQYF
TRBV5-1,TRBJ2-2,.,.,TGCGCCAGCAGCTCTGGCAAAGACACCGGGGAGCTGTTTTTT,CASSSGKDTGELFF
TRBV4-1,TRBJ2-3,.,TRBD2,TGCGCCAGCAGGCAAAATCCGGGACTAGCGGGAACAGATACGCAGTATTTT,CASRQNPGLAGTDTQYF
TRBV2,TRBJ1-1,few,TRBD1,TGTGCCAGCAGGACAGGGATGAACACTGAAGCTTTCTTT,CASRTGMNTEAFF
TRBV5-6,TRBJ1-2,once,.,TGTGCCAGCAGCTTGCGGTTCCGGGATCCCAGGAACTATGGCTACACCTTC,CASSLRFRDPRNYGYTF